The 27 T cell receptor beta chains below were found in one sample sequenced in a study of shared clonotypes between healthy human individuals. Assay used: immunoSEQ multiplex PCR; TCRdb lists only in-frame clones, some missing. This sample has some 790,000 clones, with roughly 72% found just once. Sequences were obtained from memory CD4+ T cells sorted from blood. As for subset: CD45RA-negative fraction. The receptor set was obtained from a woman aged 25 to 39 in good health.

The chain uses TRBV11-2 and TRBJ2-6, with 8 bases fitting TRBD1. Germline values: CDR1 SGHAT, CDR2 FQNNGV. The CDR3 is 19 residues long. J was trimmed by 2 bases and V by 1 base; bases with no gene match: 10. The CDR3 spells CASSLGVRTGRTGANVLTF. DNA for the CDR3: TGTGCCAGCAGCTTAGGAGTGCGGACAGGGCGAACTGGGGCCAACGTCCTGACTTTC. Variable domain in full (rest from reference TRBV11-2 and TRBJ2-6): EAGVAQSPRYKIIEKRQSVAFWCNPISGHATLYWYQQILGQGPKLLIQFQNNGVVDDSQLPKDRFSAERLKGVDSTLKIQPAKLEDSAVYLCASSLGVRTGRTGANVLTFGAGSRLTVL.

The CDR3 region has the DNA TGCGCCAGCAGGCAACCCCGGGACTATCCCTGGGGTGAGCAGTTCTTC. Its protein is CASRQPRDYPWGEQFF. This chain links TRBV4-1 with TRBJ2-1; 7 bases are a match to TRBD2. V gave up 6 bases and J gave up 9 bases; unmatched junction bases: 17. The CDR3 sequence is 16 residues long. Looked up from germline, CDR1 is MGHRA and CDR2 is YSYEKL.

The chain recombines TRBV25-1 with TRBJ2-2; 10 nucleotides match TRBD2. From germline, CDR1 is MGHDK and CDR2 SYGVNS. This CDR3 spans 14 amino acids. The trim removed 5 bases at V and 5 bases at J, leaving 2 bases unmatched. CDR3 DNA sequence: TGTGCCAGCAGTTCTAGCGGGGGAACCGGGGAGCTGTTTTTT. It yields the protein CASSSSGGTGELFF.

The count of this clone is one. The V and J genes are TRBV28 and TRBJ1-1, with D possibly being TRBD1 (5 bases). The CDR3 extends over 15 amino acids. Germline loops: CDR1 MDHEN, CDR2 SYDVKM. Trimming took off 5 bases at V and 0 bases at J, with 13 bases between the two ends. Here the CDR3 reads CASSGPGRMNTEAFF. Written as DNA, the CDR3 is TGTGCCAGCAGTGGGCCGGGACGAATGAACACTGAAGCTTTCTTT.

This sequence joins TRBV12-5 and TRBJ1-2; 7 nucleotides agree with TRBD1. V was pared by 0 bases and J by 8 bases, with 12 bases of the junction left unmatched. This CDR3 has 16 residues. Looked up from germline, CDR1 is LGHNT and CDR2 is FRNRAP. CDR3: CASGLVVGGGAVGYTF. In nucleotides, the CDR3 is TGTGCTAGTGGTTTGGTAGTAGGAGGGGGCGCCGTAGGCTACACCTTC.

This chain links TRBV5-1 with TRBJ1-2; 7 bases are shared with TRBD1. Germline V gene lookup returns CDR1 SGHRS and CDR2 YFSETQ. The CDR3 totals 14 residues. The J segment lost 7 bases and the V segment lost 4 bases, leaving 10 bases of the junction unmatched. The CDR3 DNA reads TGCGCCAGCAGCCGAGGGGGCTTAGAGCGTGGCTACACCTTC. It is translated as CASSRGGLERGYTF. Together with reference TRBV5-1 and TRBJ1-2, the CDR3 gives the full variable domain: KAGVTQTPRYLIKTRGQQVTLSCSPISGHRSVSWYQQTPGQGLQFLFEYFSETQRNKGNFPGRFSGRQFSNSRSEMNVSTLELGDSALYLCASSRGGLERGYTFGSGTRLTVV.

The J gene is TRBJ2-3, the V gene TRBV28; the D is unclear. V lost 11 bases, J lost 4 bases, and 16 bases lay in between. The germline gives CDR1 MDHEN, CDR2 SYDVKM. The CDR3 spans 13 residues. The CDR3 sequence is CALSHGPPDTQYF. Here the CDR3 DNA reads TGTGCCCTCTCACACGGACCCCCAGATACGCAGTATTTT.

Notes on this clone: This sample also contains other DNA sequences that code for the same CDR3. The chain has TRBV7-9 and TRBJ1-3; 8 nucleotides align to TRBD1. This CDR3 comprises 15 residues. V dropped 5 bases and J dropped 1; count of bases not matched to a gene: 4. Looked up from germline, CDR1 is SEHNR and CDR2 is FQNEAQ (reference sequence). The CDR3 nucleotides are TGTGCCAGCAGCCAGGACAGGGCATCTGGAAACACCATATATTTT. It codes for CASSQDRASGNTIYF.

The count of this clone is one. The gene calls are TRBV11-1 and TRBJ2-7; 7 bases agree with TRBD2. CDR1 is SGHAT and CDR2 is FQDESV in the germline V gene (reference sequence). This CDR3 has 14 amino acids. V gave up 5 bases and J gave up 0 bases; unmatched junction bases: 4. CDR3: CASSRGRGSYEQYF. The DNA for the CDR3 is TGTGCCAGCAGCCGCGGGAGAGGCTCCTACGAGCAGTACTTC.

The CDR3 sequence is CASSLYGTGSNEQFF. CDR3 in DNA: TGCGCCAGCAGCCTTTACGGGACCGGCTCCAATGAGCAGTTCTTC. The rearrangement joins TRBV5-1 to TRBJ2-1; D tentatively reads TRBD1 or TRBD2 (5 bases each). The CDR3 runs to 15 residues. The ends were cut back, 4 bases at V and 6 bases at J, with 17 bases in the middle. In germline, CDR1 is SGHRS, CDR2 YFSETQ.

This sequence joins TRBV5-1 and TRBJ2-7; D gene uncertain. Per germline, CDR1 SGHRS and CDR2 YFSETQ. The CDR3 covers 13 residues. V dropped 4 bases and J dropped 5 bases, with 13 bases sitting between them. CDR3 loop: CASSPSSPNEQYF. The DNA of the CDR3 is TGCGCCAGCAGCCCCTCCAGTCCAAACGAGCAGTACTTC.

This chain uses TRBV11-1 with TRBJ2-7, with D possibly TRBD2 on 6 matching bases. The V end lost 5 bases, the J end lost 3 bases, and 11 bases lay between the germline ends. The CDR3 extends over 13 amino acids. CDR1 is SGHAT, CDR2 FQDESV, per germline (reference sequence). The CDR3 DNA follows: TGTGCCAGCAGCCGGGGGACCTACTACGAGCAGTACTTC. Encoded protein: CASSRGTYYEQYF.

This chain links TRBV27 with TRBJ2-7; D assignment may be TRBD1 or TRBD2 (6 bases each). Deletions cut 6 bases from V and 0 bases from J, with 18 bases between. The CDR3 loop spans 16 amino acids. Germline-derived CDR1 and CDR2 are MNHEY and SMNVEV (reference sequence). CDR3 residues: CASSGTVEGGSYEQYF. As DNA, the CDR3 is TGTGCCAGCAGCGGGACCGTCGAGGGGGGCTCCTACGAGCAGTACTTC.

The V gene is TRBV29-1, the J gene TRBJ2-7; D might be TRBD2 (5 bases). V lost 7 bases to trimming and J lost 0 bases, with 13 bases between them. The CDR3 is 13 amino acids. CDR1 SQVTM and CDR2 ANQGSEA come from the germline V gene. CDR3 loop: CSAVGGASYEQYF. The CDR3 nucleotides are TGCAGCGCCGTAGGAGGTGCCTCCTACGAGCAGTACTTC.

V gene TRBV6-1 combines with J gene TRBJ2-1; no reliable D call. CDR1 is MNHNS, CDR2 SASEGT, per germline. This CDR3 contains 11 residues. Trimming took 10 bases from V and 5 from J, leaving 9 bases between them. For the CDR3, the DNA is TGTGCCACTCCCCTCCACAATGAGCAGTTCTTC. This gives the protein CATPLHNEQFF.

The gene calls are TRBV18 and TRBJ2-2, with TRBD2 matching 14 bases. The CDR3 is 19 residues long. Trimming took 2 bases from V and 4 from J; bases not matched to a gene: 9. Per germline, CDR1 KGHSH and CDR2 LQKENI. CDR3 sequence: CASSPKGLAGAAGTGELFF. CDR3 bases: TGTGCCAGCTCACCAAAGGGACTAGCGGGAGCGGCGGGCACCGGGGAGCTGTTTTTT.

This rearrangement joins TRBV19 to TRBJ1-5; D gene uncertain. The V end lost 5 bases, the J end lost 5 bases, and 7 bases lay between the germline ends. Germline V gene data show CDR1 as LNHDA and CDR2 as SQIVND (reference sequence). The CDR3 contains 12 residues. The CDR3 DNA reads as TGTGCCAGTAGTCCGACGGATCAGCCCCAGCATTTT. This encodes CASSPTDQPQHF.

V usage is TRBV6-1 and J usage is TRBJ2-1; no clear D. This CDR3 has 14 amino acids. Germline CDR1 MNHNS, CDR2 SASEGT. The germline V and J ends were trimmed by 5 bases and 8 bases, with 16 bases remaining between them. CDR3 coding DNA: TGTGCCAGCAGTATACTCTCGATTTTCTATGAGCAGTTCTTC. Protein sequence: CASSILSIFYEQFF.

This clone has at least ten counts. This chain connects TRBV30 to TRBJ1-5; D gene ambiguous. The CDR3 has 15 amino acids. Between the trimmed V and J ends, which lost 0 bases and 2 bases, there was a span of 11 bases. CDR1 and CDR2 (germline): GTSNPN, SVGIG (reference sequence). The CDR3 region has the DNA TGTGCCTGGAGTGTGCAAGGGAATGGCAATCAGCCCCAGCATTTT. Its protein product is CAWSVQGNGNQPQHF. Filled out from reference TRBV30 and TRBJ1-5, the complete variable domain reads SQTIHQWPATLVQPVGSPLSLECTVEGTSNPNLYWYRQAAGRGLQLLFYSVGIGQISSEVPQNLSASRPQDRQFILSSKKLLLSDSGFYLCAWSVQGNGNQPQHFGDGTRLSIL.

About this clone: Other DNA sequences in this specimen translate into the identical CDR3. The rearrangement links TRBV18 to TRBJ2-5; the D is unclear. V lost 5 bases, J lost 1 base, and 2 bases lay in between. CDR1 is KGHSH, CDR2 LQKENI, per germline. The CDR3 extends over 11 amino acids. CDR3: CASSSQETQYF. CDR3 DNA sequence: TGTGCCAGCTCATCCCAAGAGACCCAGTACTTC.

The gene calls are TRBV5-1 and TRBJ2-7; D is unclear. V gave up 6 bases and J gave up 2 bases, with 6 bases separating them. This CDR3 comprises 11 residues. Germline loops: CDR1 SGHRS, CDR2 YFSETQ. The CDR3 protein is CASNSPYEQYF. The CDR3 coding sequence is TGCGCCAGCAACTCACCCTACGAGCAGTACTTC.

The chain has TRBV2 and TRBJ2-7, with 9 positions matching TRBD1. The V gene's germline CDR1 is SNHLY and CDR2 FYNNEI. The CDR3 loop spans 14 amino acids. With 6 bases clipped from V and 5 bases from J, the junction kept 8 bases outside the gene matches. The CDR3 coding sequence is TGTGCCAGCAGAAGGACAGGGGCGGGCAACGAGCAGTACTTC. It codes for CASRRTGAGNEQYF.

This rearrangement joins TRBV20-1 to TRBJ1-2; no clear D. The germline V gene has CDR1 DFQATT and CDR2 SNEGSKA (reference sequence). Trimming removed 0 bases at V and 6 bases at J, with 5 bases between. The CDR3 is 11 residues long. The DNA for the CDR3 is TGCAGTGCTAGAGATCAAGATGGCTACACCTTC. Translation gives CSARDQDGYTF.

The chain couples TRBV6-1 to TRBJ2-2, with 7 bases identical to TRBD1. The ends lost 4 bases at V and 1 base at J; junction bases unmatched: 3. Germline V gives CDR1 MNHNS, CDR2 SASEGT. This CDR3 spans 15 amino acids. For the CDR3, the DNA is TGTGCCAGCAGTGCCAGGACAGGGAACACCGGGGAGCTGTTTTTT. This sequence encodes CASSARTGNTGELFF.

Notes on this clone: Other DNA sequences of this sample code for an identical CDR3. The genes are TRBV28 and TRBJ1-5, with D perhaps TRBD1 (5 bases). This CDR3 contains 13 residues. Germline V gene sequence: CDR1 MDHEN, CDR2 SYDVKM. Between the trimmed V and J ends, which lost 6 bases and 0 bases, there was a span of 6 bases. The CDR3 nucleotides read TGTGCCAGCAGAGGGGCTAGCAATCAGCCCCAGCATTTT. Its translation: CASRGASNQPQHF.

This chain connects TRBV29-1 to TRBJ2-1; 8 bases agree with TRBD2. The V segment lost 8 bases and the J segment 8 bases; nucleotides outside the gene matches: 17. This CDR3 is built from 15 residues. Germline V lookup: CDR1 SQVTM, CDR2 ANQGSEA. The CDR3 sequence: CSPPHQEREFDEQFF. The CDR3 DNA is TGCAGCCCACCCCACCAGGAGCGGGAGTTCGATGAGCAGTTCTTC.

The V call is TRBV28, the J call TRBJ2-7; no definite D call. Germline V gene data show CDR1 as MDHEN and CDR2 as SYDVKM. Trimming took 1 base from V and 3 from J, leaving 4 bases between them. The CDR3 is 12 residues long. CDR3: CASSLSNYEQYF. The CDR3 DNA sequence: TGTGCCAGCAGTTTATCCAACTACGAGCAGTACTTC. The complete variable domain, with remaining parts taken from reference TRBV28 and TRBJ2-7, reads DVKVTQSSRYLVKRTGEKVFLECVQDMDHENMFWYRQDPGLGLRLIYFSYDVKMKEKGDIPEGYSVSREKKERFSLILESASTNQTSMYLCASSLSNYEQYFGPGTRLTVT.